This T cell receptor (beta chain) is from a study of blood T cell repertoires in COVID-19. Whole-study context: The origin of the acute and convalescent COVID-19 samples was the United States, Italy and Spain.

This table comes from immunoSEQ multiplex PCR, and its TCRdb copy is limited to in-frame clones, with some not included. The data hold approximately 410,000 clones, with approximately 90% observed a single time. The germline V gene encodes CDR1 SGHNT and CDR2 YYREEE (reference sequence). This CDR3 has 14 amino acids. V lost 4 bases, J lost 2 bases, and 12 bases lay in between. The sequence was obtained from a woman aged 30 to 39 with active or convalescent COVID-19. Sequenced: peripheral blood. The V gene is TRBV5-4, the J gene TRBJ1-2; D is unclear. The CDR3 bases are TGTGCCAGCAGCCCGGAGCGCGGGAACTATGGCTACACCTTC. Translation gives CASSPERGNYGYTF.